This entry lists 3 T cell receptor beta chains sequenced from one sample in a study of cytomegalovirus exposure and HLA in healthy donors. PCR involved 60 Vbeta and 13 Jbeta primers. Data came from immunoSEQ multiplex PCR; TCRdb stores just in-frame clones and leaves some out. The profile shows 69,000 or so clones, 65% to 75% of them singletons. Input material: PBMCs. The receptor source for this set is an older woman in good health and CMV-seropositive.

CDR3 amino acids: CASSLIGGGVDYEQYF. Written as DNA, the CDR3 is TGCGCCAGCAGCTTGATTGGGGGCGGTGTGGATTACGAGCAGTACTTC. The chain joins TRBV5-1 to TRBJ2-7; D possibly corresponds to TRBD1 (6 bases). V lost 1 base to trimming and J lost 4 bases, with 18 bases between them. CDR3 length: 16 residues. CDR1 is SGHRS and CDR2 is YFSETQ in the germline V gene.

This rearrangement joins TRBV7-2 to TRBJ2-5, with D perhaps TRBD2 (5 bases). The CDR3 contains 14 residues. V lost 7 bases and J 7 bases, leaving 19 bases between the germline ends. Germline V lookup: CDR1 SGHTA, CDR2 FQGNSA. The CDR3 spells CASTNRRRGLTQYF. CDR3 coding DNA: TGTGCCAGCACTAACCGGAGACGGGGTCTGACCCAGTACTTC.

The chain is built from TRBV11-2 and TRBJ1-1, with TRBD1 identical over 7 bases. The germline V gene has CDR1 SGHAT and CDR2 FQNNGV. CDR3 length equals 14 residues. With 6 bases clipped from V and 1 base from J, the junction kept 5 bases outside the gene matches. CDR3 bases: TGTGCCAGCAGGAGAGGACAGGAGAACACTGAAGCTTTCTTT. It codes for CASRRGQENTEAFF.